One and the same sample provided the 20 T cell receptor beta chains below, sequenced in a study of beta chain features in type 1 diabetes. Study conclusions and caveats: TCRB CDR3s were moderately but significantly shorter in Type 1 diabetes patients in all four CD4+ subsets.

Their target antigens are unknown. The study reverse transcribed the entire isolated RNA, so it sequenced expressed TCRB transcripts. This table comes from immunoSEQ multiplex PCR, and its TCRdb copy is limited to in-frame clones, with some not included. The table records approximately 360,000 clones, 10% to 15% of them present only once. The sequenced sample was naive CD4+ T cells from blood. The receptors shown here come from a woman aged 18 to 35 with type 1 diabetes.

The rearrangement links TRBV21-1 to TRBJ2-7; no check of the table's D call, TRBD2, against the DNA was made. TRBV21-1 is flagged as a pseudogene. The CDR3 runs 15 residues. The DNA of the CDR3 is TGTGCCAGCAGCAAGAAGAGGGTCATCGAGAACGAGCAGTACTTC. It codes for CASSKKRVIENEQYF.

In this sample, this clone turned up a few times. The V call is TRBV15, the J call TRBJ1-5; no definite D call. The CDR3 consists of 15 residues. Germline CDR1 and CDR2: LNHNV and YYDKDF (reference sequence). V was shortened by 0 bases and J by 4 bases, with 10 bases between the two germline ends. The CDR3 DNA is TGTGCCACCAGCAGAGACCCTCTCGGGAATCAGCCCCAGCATTTT. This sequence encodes CATSRDPLGNQPQHF.

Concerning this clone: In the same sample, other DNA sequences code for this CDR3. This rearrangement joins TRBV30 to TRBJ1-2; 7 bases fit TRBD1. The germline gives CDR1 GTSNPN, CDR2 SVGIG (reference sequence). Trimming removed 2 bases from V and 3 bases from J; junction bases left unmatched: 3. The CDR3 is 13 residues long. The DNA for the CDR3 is TGTGCCTGGAGTAGGGACAGTGACTATGGCTACACCTTC. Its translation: CAWSRDSDYGYTF.

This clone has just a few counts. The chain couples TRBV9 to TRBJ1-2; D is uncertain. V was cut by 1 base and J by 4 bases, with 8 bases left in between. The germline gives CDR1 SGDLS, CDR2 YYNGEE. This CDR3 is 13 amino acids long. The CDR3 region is CASSVLSGYGYTF. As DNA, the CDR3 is TGTGCCAGCAGCGTACTATCCGGCTATGGCTACACCTTC.

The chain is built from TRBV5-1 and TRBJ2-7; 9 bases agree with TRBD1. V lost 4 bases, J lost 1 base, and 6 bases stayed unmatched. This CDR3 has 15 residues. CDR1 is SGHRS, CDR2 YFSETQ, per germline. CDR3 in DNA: TGCGCCAGCAGCATCGGACAGGGGATTTCCTACGAGCAGTACTTC. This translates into CASSIGQGISYEQYF. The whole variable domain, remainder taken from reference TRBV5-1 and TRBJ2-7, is KAGVTQTPRYLIKTRGQQVTLSCSPISGHRSVSWYQQTPGQGLQFLFEYFSETQRNKGNFPGRFSGRQFSNSRSEMNVSTLELGDSALYLCASSIGQGISYEQYFGPGTRLTVT.

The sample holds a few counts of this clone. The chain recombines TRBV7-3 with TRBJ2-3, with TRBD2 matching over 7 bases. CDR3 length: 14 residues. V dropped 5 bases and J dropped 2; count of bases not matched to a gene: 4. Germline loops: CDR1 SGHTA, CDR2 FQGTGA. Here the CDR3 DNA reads TGTGCCAGCAGCCGGGACTACCACACAGATACGCAGTATTTT. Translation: CASSRDYHTDTQYF.

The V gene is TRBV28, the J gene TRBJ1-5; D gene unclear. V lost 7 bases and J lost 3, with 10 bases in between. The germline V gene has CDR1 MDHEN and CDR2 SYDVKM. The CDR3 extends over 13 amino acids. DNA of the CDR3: TGTGCCAGCAACAACAGAGTCAATCAGCCCCAGCATTTT. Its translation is CASNNRVNQPQHF.

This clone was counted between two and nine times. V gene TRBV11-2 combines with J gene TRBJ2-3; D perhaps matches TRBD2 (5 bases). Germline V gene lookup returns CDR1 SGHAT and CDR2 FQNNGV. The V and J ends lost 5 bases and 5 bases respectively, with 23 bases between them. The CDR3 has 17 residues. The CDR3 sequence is CASSGLLRALRGDTQYF. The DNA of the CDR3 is TGTGCCAGCAGCGGACTTCTCCGGGCTCTACGAGGAGATACGCAGTATTTT.

CDR3 in DNA: TGTGCCTGGAGCCGAACAGGTACCACTGAAGCTTTCTTT. Translating gives CAWSRTGTTEAFF. The J gene is TRBJ1-1, the V gene TRBV30, with D possibly being TRBD1 (5 bases). The germline CDR1 and CDR2 sequences are GTSNPN and SVGIG (reference sequence). The V and J ends lost 3 bases and 4 bases respectively, with 12 bases between them. The CDR3 has 13 residues.

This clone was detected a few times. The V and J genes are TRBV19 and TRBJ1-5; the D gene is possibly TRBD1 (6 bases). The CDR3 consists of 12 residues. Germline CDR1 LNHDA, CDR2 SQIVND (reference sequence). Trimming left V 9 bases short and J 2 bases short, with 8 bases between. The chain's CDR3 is CASRQGNQPQHF. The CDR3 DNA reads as TGTGCCAGCCGACAGGGCAATCAGCCCCAGCATTTT.

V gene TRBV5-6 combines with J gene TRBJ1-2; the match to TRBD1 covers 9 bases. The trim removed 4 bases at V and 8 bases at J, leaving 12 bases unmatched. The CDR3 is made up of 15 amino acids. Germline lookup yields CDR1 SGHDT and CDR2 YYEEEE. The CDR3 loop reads CASSLPQGARKGYTF. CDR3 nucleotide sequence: TGTGCCAGCAGCCTTCCACAGGGGGCGAGGAAAGGCTACACCTTC. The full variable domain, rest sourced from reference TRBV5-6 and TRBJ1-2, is DAGVTQSPTHLIKTRGQQVTLRCSPKSGHDTVSWYQQALGQGPQFIFQYYEEEERQRGNFPDRFSGHQFPNYSSELNVNALLLGDSALYLCASSLPQGARKGYTFGSGTRLTVV.

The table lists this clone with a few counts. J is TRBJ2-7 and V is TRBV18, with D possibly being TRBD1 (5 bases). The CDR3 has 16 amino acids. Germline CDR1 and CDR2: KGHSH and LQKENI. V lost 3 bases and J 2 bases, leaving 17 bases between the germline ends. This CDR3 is CASSPFEGTGAYEQYF. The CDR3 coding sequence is TGTGCCAGCTCACCCTTTGAAGGTACAGGAGCCTACGAGCAGTACTTC.

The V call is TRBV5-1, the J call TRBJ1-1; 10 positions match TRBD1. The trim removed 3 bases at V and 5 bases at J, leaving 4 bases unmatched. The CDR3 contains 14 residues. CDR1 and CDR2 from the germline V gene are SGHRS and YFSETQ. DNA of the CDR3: TGCGCCAGCAGCTGGACAGGGGGTGGTACTGAAGCTTTCTTT. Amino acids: CASSWTGGGTEAFF.

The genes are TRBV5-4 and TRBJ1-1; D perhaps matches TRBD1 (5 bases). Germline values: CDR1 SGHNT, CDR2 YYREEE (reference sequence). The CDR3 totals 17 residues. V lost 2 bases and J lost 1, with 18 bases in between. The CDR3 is CASSLGAGRMTNTEAFF. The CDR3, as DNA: TGTGCCAGCAGCTTAGGGGCAGGGAGGATGACGAACACTGAAGCTTTCTTT.

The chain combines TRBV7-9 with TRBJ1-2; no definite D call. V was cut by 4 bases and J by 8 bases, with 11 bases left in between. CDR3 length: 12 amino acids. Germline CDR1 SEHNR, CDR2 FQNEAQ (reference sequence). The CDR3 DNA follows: TGTGCCAGCAGCTCCCTGTTGCGAGGCTACACCTTC. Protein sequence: CASSSLLRGYTF.

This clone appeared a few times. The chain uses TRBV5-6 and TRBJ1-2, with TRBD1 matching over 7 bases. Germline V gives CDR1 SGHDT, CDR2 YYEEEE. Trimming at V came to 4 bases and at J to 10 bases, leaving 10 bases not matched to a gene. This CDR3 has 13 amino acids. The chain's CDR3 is CASSLGQWSVYTF. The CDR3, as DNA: TGTGCCAGCAGCCTGGGACAGTGGAGCGTCTACACCTTC.

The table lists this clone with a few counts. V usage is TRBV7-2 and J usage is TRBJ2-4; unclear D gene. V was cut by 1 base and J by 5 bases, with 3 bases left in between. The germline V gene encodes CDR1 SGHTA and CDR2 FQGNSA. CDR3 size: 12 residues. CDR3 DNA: TGTGCCAGCAGCTTAGTCGAAAACATTCAGTACTTC. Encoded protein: CASSLVENIQYF.

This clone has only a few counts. As DNA, the CDR3 is TGTGCCAGCAGCTCGATCCTAGGAAAGGGCCCGGGGGGCTACACCTTC. This translates into CASSSILGKGPGGYTF. The chain is built from TRBV7-9 and TRBJ1-2; D gene uncertain. Germline values: CDR1 SEHNR, CDR2 FQNEAQ (reference sequence). This CDR3 is 16 amino acids long. The ends were cut back, 4 bases at V and 8 bases at J, with 23 bases in the middle.

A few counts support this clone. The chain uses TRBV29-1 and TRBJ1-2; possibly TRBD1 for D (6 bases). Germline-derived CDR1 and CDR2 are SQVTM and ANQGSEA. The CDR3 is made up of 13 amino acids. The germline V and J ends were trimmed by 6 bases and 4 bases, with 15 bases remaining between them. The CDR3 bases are TGCAGCGTGGGAACAGGGTTGTCCTATGGCTACACCTTC. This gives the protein CSVGTGLSYGYTF.

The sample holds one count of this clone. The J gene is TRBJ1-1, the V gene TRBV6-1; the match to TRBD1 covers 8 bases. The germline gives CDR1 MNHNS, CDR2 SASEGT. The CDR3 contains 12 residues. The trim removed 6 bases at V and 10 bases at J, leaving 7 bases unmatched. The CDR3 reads CASSGTGLGAFF. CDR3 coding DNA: TGTGCCAGCAGCGGGACAGGCCTGGGAGCTTTCTTT.